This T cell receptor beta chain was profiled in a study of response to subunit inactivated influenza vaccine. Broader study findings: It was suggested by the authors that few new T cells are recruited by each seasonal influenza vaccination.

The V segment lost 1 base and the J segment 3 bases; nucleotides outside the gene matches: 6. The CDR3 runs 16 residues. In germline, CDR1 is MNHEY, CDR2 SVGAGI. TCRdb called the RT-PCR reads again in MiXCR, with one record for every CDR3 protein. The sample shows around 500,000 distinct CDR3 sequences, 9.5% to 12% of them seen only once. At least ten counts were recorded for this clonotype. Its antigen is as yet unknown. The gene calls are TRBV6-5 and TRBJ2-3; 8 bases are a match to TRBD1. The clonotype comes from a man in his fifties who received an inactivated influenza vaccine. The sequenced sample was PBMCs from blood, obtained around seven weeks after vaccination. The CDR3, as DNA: TGTGCCAGCAGTTACTTTTCAGGGGGCGGAACAGATACGCAGTATTTT. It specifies CASSYFSGGGTDTQYF.